The next 24 T cell receptor beta chains were all read from a single sample in a study of OX40 agonist ivuxolimab in advanced cancers. Repertoires were generated with immunoSEQ multiplex PCR, while TCRdb's copy carries only in-frame clones and drops some. This table holds under 45,000 clones, nearly 75% found once. Sequencing was performed on CD4+ or CD8+ T cells sorted from blood, taken in a trial of the OX40 agonist ivuxolimab. These receptors all stem from an adult with an advanced solid tumor such as melanoma, head and neck, liver or kidney cancer.

The chain employs TRBV11-2 and TRBJ2-1; possibly TRBD2 for D (6 bases). With 1 base removed from V and 1 base from J, the gap between germline ends came to 11 bases. The CDR3 consists of 16 residues. CDR1 and CDR2 (germline): SGHAT, FQNNGV. This CDR3 is CASSLAPGTSYNEQFF. The DNA for the CDR3 is TGTGCCAGCAGCTTAGCCCCCGGGACTTCCTACAATGAGCAGTTCTTC.

In its sample, this clone was seen once. The sample contains more than one DNA sequence encoding this CDR3. This chain connects TRBV15 to TRBJ1-3; no firm D call. Germline V gene sequence: CDR1 LNHNV, CDR2 YYDKDF (reference sequence). This CDR3 has 16 residues. The V end was cut by 0 bases, the J end by 0 bases, with 9 bases between. The CDR3 loop is CATSRDRESSGNTIYF. In nucleotides, the CDR3 is TGTGCCACCAGCAGAGATAGGGAAAGCTCTGGAAACACCATATATTTT.

This chain joins TRBV19 and TRBJ1-2, with 9 bases identical to TRBD1. The CDR3 has 14 amino acids. Germline assignment: CDR1 LNHDA and CDR2 SQIVND (reference sequence). With V trimmed by 7 bases and J by 7 bases, 10 bases remained unmatched. DNA of the CDR3: TGTGCCAGTACCCTGACAGGGGGTCGGAGTGGCTACACCTTC. It encodes CASTLTGGRSGYTF.

The chain employs TRBV9 and TRBJ1-4; no definite D call. The CDR3 runs 15 residues. Germline V lookup: CDR1 SGDLS, CDR2 YYNGEE. Trimming left V 3 bases short and J 3 bases short, with 12 bases between. Here the CDR3 reads CASSETPRANEKLFF. DNA of the CDR3: TGTGCCAGCAGCGAGACTCCGCGCGCTAATGAAAAACTGTTTTTT.

This clone has a handful of counts. The chain is built from TRBV7-9 and TRBJ1-1; D is unclear. The length of the CDR3 is 12 residues. Trimming removed 3 bases from V and 4 bases from J, with 6 bases in between. Germline-derived CDR1 and CDR2 are SEHNR and FQNEAQ (reference sequence). CDR3: CASSFGSTEAFF. The CDR3 DNA follows: TGTGCCAGCAGCTTCGGAAGCACTGAAGCTTTCTTT. Combining the CDR3 with reference TRBV7-9 and TRBJ1-1 gives the whole variable domain DTGVSQNPRHKITKRGQNVTFRCDPISEHNRLYWYRQTLGQGPEFLTYFQNEAQLEKSRLLSDRFSAERPKGSFSTLEIQRTEQGDSAMYLCASSFGSTEAFFGQGTRLTVV.

CDR3 residues: CASSPAGYGANVLTF. The CDR3 bases are TGTGCCAGCAGCCCGGCGGGGTATGGGGCCAACGTCCTGACTTTC. This rearrangement joins TRBV7-8 to TRBJ2-6, with TRBD2 as a possible D gene (6 bases). Trimming took 5 bases from V and 3 from J, leaving 11 bases between them. Germline V CDR1 and CDR2: SGHVS, FQNEAQ. This CDR3 is 15 amino acids long.

This chain uses TRBV9 with TRBJ1-2; D is possibly TRBD1 (6 bases). The V end was cut by 7 bases, the J end by 8 bases, with 18 bases between. The CDR3 has 13 residues. The germline gives CDR1 SGDLS, CDR2 YYNGEE. CDR3: CASERSIRGGYTF. The CDR3 DNA reads TGTGCCAGCGAGCGTAGCATCAGGGGAGGCTACACCTTC.

This chain joins TRBV29-1 and TRBJ2-4, with D perhaps TRBD1 or TRBD2 (5 bases each). Trimming pared 0 bases from V and 0 bases from J, leaving 9 bases between. The CDR3 length is 15 residues. Germline V gene sequence: CDR1 SQVTM, CDR2 ANQGSEA. CDR3 protein: CSVEDSGTAKNIQYF. The CDR3 DNA reads as TGCAGCGTTGAAGATTCGGGGACAGCCAAAAACATTCAGTACTTC.

The chain carries TRBV25-1 and TRBJ1-2; tentatively, D is TRBD1 (5 bases). The CDR3 has 14 amino acids. CDR1 is MGHDK, CDR2 SYGVNS, per germline. V was pared by 2 bases and J by 2 bases, with 9 bases between. The CDR3 nucleotides read TGTGCCAGCAGTGAAGTGGGGGGGAACTATGGCTACACCTTC. It encodes CASSEVGGNYGYTF.

V gene TRBV6-1 combines with J gene TRBJ1-5, with a tentative D call TRBD1 (6 bases). V was cut by 4 bases and J by 5 bases, with 21 bases left in between. The CDR3 loop spans 17 amino acids. Germline V gene lookup returns CDR1 MNHNS and CDR2 SASEGT. This CDR3 reads CASSGVQGHKPYQPQHF. Written as DNA, the CDR3 is TGTGCCAGCAGTGGAGTACAGGGACACAAACCATATCAGCCCCAGCATTTT.

The V and J genes are TRBV6-1 and TRBJ2-5; D not certain. The CDR3 is made up of 12 amino acids. Trimming stripped 2 bases from V and 6 bases from J, with 7 bases between. CDR1 and CDR2 from the germline V gene are MNHNS and SASEGT. Here the CDR3 reads CASSERQKTQYF. The CDR3 DNA sequence: TGTGCCAGCAGTGAACGTCAGAAGACCCAGTACTTC.

V usage is TRBV2 and J usage is TRBJ1-4; no reliable D call. V was pared by 5 bases and J by 7 bases, with 17 bases between. CDR3 size: 15 residues. Germline values: CDR1 SNHLY, CDR2 FYNNEI. CDR3 in DNA: TGTGCCAGCAGTACTTTCAAAGACATCCCTGAAAAACTGTTTTTT. Translation gives CASSTFKDIPEKLFF.

The V gene is TRBV19, the J gene TRBJ2-7; 7 bases line up with TRBD1. Trimming took 6 bases from V and 0 from J; bases not matched to a gene: 5. This CDR3 comprises 14 residues. The germline V gene has CDR1 LNHDA and CDR2 SQIVND (reference sequence). The DNA of the CDR3 is TGTGCCAGTAGACGGGACAGAAGCTCCTACGAGCAGTACTTC. Its translation is CASRRDRSSYEQYF.

The chain uses TRBV7-8 and TRBJ1-6, with TRBD1 matching over 7 bases. V lost 5 bases, J lost 8 bases, and 12 bases stayed unmatched. CDR1 and CDR2 (germline): SGHVS, FQNEAQ. The CDR3 covers 16 residues. The CDR3 protein is CASSETGALGDSPLHF. CDR3 DNA sequence: TGTGCCAGCAGCGAAACAGGGGCCCTTGGGGATTCACCCCTCCACTTT. The full variable domain, in which reference TRBV7-8 and TRBJ1-6 provide the parts outside the CDR3, is GAGVSQSPRYKVAKRGQDVALRCDPISGHVSLFWYQQALGQGPEFLTYFQNEAQLDKSGLPSDRFFAERPEGSVSTLKIQRTQQEDSAVYLCASSETGALGDSPLHFGNGTRLTVT.

The gene calls are TRBV10-1 and TRBJ2-2, with D perhaps assigned TRBD1 or TRBD2 (6 bases each). CDR3 length: 13 residues. The V end lost 2 bases, the J end lost 6 bases, and 7 bases lay between the germline ends. CDR1 is WNHNN and CDR2 is SYGVQD in the germline V gene (reference sequence). For the CDR3, the DNA is TGCGCCAGCAGTGAGGGGGGGCCCGGGGAGCTGTTTTTT. The encoded protein is CASSEGGPGELFF.

This chain uses TRBV5-6 with TRBJ2-4; TRBD1 matches 7 bases. With 0 bases clipped from V and 5 bases from J, the junction kept 2 bases outside the gene matches. Germline assignment: CDR1 SGHDT and CDR2 YYEEEE. The CDR3 has 14 amino acids. The CDR3 here is CASSLVRGQNIQYF. The CDR3, as DNA: TGTGCCAGCAGCTTGGTAAGGGGGCAAAACATTCAGTACTTC.

The CDR3 reads CASRETGIAEAFF. As DNA, the CDR3 is TGTGCCAGCAGAGAAACAGGGATTGCTGAAGCTTTCTTT. The V call is TRBV6-6, the J call TRBJ1-1, with D possibly matching TRBD1 (6 bases). Germline V lookup: CDR1 MNHNY, CDR2 SVGAGI (reference sequence). Deletions cut 6 bases from V and 6 bases from J, with 14 bases between. This CDR3 is 13 amino acids long.

There are a few counts of this clone. CDR3 sequence: CASSLHSRTEAFF. The CDR3 DNA reads as TGTGCCAGCAGCCTCCACAGCAGGACTGAAGCTTTCTTT. V usage is TRBV5-8 and J usage is TRBJ1-1, with D hard to call. The CDR3 is 13 amino acids. CDR1 SGHTS and CDR2 YDEGEE come from the germline V gene. Trimming removed 4 bases at V and 5 bases at J, with 12 bases between. Filled out from reference TRBV5-8 and TRBJ1-1, the complete variable domain reads EAGVTQSPTHLIKTRGQQATLRCSPISGHTSVYWYQQALGLGLQFLLWYDEGEERNRGNFPPRFSGRQFPNYSSELNVNALELEDSALYLCASSLHSRTEAFFGQGTRLTVV.

Concerning this clone: Compared with germline, one end of the junction differs, possibly owing to a read error. The V call is TRBV13, the J call TRBJ1-1, with 9 bases matching TRBD1. This CDR3 is built from 15 residues. Germline-derived CDR1 and CDR2 are PRHDT and FYEKMQ (reference sequence). The CDR3 DNA is TGTGCCAGCAGTTTAGGTGACAGGGGGTTGGCTGAAGCTTTCTTT. It specifies CASSLGDRGLAEAFF.

The genes are TRBV18 and TRBJ1-1; no clear D. Germline values: CDR1 KGHSH, CDR2 LQKENI. This CDR3 comprises 13 residues. V lost 3 bases to trimming and J lost 0 bases, with 5 bases between them. CDR3 DNA: TGTGCCAGCTCACCGGAAATGAACACTGAAGCTTTCTTT. This sequence encodes CASSPEMNTEAFF. Supplemented by reference TRBV18 and TRBJ1-1, the full variable domain reads NAGVMQNPRHLVRRRGQEARLRCSPMKGHSHVYWYRQLPEEGLKFMVYLQKENIIDESGMPKERFSAEFPKEGPSILRIQQVVRGDSAAYFCASSPEMNTEAFFGQGTRLTVV.

The rearrangement uses TRBV6-7 and TRBJ2-3; D not resolved. TRBV6-7 falls under the ORF class, with uncertain function. With 2 bases removed from V and 2 bases from J, the gap between germline ends came to 8 bases. CDR3 length equals 14 residues. The chain's CDR3 is CASSYVTITDTQYF. In DNA form, the CDR3 reads TGTGCCAGCAGTTACGTAACAATCACAGATACGCAGTATTTT.

V and J are TRBV6-5 and TRBJ2-7; D uncertain. CDR1 and CDR2 (germline): MNHEY, SVGAGI. The CDR3 extends over 14 amino acids. Trimming left V 7 bases short and J 7 bases short, with 20 bases between. CDR3 nucleotide sequence: TGTGCCAGCAAACCAATAGGGCGGTCTGGGGAGCAGTACGTC. Protein sequence: CASKPIGRSGEQYV.

The J gene is TRBJ2-7, the V gene TRBV2; no firm D call. Germline CDR1 is SNHLY and CDR2 is FYNNEI. This CDR3 region has 12 residues. V lost 2 bases, J lost 1 base, and 3 bases lay in between. CDR3 coding DNA: TGTGCCAGCAGTGAAAGGTCCTACGAGCAGTACGTC. This translates into CASSERSYEQYV.

This sequence joins TRBV28 and TRBJ2-7; either TRBD1 or TRBD2 may supply D (6 bases each). Trimming pared 6 bases from V and 0 bases from J, leaving 15 bases between. In germline, CDR1 is MDHEN, CDR2 SYDVKM. The CDR3 totals 15 residues. DNA of the CDR3: TGTGCCAGCAGCCTGGCGGGACACAACTCCTACGAGCAGTACTTC. It translates to CASSLAGHNSYEQYF.